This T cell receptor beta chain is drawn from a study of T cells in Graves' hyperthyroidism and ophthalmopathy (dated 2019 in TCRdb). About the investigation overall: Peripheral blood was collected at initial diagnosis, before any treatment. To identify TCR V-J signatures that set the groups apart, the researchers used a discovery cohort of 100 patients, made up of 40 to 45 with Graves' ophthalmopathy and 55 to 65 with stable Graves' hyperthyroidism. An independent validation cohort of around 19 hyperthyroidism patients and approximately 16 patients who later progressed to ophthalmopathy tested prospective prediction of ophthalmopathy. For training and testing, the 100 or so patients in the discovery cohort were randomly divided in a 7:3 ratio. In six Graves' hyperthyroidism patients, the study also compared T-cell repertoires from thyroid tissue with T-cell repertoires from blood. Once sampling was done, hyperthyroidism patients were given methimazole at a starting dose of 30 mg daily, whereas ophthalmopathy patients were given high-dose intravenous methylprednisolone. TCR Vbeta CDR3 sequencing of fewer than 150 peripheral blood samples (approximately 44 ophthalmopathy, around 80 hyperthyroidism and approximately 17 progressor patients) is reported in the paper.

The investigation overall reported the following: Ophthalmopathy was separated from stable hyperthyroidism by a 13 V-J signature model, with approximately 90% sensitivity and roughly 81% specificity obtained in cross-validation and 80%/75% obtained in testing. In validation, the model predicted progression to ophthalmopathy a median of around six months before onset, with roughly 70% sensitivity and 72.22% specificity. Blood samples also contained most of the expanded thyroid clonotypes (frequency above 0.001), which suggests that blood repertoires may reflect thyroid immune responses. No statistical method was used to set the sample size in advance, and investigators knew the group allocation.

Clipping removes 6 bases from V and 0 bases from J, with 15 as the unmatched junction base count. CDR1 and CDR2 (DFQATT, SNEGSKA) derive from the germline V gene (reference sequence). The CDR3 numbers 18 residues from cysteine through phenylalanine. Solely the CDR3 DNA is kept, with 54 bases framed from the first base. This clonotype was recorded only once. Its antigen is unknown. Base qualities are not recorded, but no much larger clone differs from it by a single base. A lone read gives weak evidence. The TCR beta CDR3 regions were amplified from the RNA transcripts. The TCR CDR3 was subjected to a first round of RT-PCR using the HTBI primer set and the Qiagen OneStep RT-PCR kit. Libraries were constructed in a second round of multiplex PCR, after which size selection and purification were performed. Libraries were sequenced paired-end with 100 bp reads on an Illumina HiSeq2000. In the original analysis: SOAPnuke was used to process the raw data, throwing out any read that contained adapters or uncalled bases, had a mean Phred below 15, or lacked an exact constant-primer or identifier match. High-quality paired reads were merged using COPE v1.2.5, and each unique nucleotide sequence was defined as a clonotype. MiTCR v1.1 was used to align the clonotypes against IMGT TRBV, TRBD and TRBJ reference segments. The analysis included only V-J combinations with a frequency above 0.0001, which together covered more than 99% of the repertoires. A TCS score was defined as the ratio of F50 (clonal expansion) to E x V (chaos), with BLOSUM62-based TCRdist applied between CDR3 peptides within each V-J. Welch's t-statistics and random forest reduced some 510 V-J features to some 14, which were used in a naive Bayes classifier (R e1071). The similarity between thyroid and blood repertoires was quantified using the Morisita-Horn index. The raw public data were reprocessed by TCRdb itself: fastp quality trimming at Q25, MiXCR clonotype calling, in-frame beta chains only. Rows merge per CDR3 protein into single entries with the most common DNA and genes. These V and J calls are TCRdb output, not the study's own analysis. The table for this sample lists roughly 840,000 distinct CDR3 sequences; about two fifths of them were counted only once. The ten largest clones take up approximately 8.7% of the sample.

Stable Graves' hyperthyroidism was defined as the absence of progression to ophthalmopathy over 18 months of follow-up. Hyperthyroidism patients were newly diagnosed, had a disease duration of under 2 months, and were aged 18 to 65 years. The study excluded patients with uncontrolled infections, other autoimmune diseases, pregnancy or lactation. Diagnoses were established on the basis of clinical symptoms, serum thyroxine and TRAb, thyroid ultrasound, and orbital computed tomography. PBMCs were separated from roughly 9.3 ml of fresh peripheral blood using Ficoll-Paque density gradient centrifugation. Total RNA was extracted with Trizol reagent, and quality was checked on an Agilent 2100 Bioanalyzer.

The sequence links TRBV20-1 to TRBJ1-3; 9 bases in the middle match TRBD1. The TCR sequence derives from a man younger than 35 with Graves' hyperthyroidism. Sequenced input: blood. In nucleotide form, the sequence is TGCAGTGCCTCGACCGGGACAGGGTACCCATCCTCTGGAAACACCATATATTTT. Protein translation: CSASTGTGYPSSGNTIYF.